The 4 T cell receptor beta chains reported below all come from one sample, sequenced in a study of blood T cell repertoires in COVID-19. The table came from immunoSEQ multiplex PCR; TCRdb's copy has only in-frame clones and leaves some out. Found here are 70,000 to 85,000 clones, about nine tenths of them singletons; the top ten hold about 9.8%. Sequenced input: peripheral blood. The receptor set was obtained from a human donor in a cohort sampled during active COVID-19.

The V and J genes are TRBV30 and TRBJ2-1; D is perhaps TRBD2 (5 bases). The V end lost 0 bases, the J end lost 9 bases, and 12 bases lay between the germline ends. Germline V CDR1 and CDR2: GTSNPN, SVGIG (reference sequence). CDR3 size: 13 residues. The DNA of the CDR3 is TGTGCCTGGAGTGTACTAGGGCGCGGTGAGCAGTTCTTC. Protein product: CAWSVLGRGEQFF.

V is TRBV15 and J is TRBJ2-5, with D maybe TRBD1 (5 bases). From germline, CDR1 is LNHNV and CDR2 YYDKDF (reference sequence). The CDR3 runs to 16 residues. Trimming pared 0 bases from V and 2 bases from J, leaving 13 bases between. The CDR3 protein is CATSRDGRAPQETQYF. CDR3 nucleotides: TGTGCCACCAGCAGAGATGGCAGGGCACCGCAAGAGACCCAGTACTTC.

This clone was recorded once. The chain has TRBV12-5 and TRBJ1-2, with 7 bases aligning to TRBD1. From germline, CDR1 is LGHNT and CDR2 FRNRAP. V dropped 0 bases and J dropped 4; count of bases not matched to a gene: 14. The CDR3 is 18 amino acids. The CDR3 coding sequence is TGTGCTAGTGGTTTGGTACTAGATAGGGGGCCTGTTGGCTATGGCTACACCTTC. It codes for CASGLVLDRGPVGYGYTF.

This chain uses TRBV19 with TRBJ2-2; 7 bases are a match to TRBD1. CDR1 and CDR2 from the germline V gene are LNHDA and SQIVND (reference sequence). Germline trimming cut 7 bases from V and 7 bases from J; bases unmatched to any gene: 9. There are 14 residues in the CDR3. As DNA, the CDR3 is TGTGCCAGTACCCCAGGGGGTTATCACGGGGAGCTGTTTTTT. This translates into CASTPGGYHGELFF.